The next 3 T cell receptor beta chains were all read from a single sample in a study of CD4 T cells in relation to SARS-CoV-2 and coronaviruses. Data came from immunoSEQ multiplex PCR; TCRdb stores just in-frame clones and leaves some out. Of around 20,000 clones detected, about 70% appear once; the ten largest clones hold roughly 9.6%. CD4+ T cells from unexposed donors were obtained before the COVID-19 pandemic (2011-2018). CD4+ T cells were isolated from the cells after less than 13 days of culture. These receptors have no identified antigens. The specimen was CD4+ T cells from PBMCs, cultured in vitro. These receptors all stem from a human donor in good health.

The genes are TRBV27 and TRBJ2-1, with D unclear. Trimming shortened V by 2 bases and J by 5 bases, and 7 bases separated the two germline ends. The CDR3 is 13 amino acids. The germline gives CDR1 MNHEY, CDR2 SMNVEV (reference sequence). The CDR3 loop reads CASSLSLNNEQFF. The CDR3, as DNA: TGTGCCAGCAGTTTAAGTCTCAACAATGAGCAGTTCTTC.

This clone was observed a single time. The gene calls are TRBV5-1 and TRBJ1-2; no definite D call. CDR1 SGHRS and CDR2 YFSETQ come from the germline V gene. The CDR3 totals 14 residues. The germline V and J ends were trimmed by 4 bases and 2 bases, with 12 bases remaining between them. CDR3 DNA: TGCGCCAGCAGCCCCTCGGACGGGAACTATGGCTACACCTTC. Translation gives CASSPSDGNYGYTF.

In this sample, this clone turned up a few times. This chain links TRBV4-2 with TRBJ1-6; D call uncertain. Germline values: CDR1 LGHNA, CDR2 YNFKEQ. Trimming took 4 bases from V and 7 from J, leaving 11 bases between them. The CDR3 is 14 residues long. CDR3 nucleotides: TGTGCCAGCAGCCCGAACCCTGGAAATTCACCCCTCCACTTT. It encodes CASSPNPGNSPLHF.